Below, 19 T cell receptor beta chains from the same sample are listed, as sequenced in a study of blood T cell repertoires in COVID-19. Using immunoSEQ multiplex PCR, the repertoire was profiled, and TCRdb retains in-frame clones only, with some absent. The sample holds some 77,000 clones; about four fifths are singletons and the top ten take roughly 30%. The sequenced sample consisted of peripheral blood. These receptors all come from a man between 65 and 79 years old with acute or convalescent COVID-19.

The count of this clone is one. The gene calls are TRBV20-1 and TRBJ1-3, with 7 nucleotides matching TRBD1. The CDR3 has 11 residues. Germline-derived CDR1 and CDR2 are DFQATT and SNEGSKA (reference sequence). J gave up 7 bases and V 5 bases, and 2 bases lay outside the gene matches. The CDR3 nucleotides are TGCAGTGCTCAACAGGGGAACACCATATATTTT. It codes for CSAQQGNTIYF.

The chain is built from TRBV6-5 and TRBJ2-3, with 9 bases aligning to TRBD2. The CDR3 covers 14 residues. From germline, CDR1 is MNHEY and CDR2 SVGAGI. V was pared by 7 bases and J by 4 bases, with 6 bases of the junction left unmatched. This chain's CDR3 is CASTRAGGADTQYF. In nucleotides, the CDR3 is TGTGCCAGCACGCGCGCGGGAGGGGCAGATACGCAGTATTTT.

V usage is TRBV5-4 and J usage is TRBJ1-1; D possibly corresponds to TRBD1 (6 bases). CDR3 length: 14 amino acids. Germline loops: CDR1 SGHNT, CDR2 YYREEE (reference sequence). Trimming took off 0 bases at V and 3 bases at J, with 9 bases between the two ends. CDR3 in DNA: TGTGCCAGCAGCTTGGGGGGGCAGGACACTGAAGCTTTCTTT. Protein product: CASSLGGQDTEAFF.

The V and J genes are TRBV6-5 and TRBJ1-4; TRBD1 is a possible D gene (5 bases). Germline V gene data show CDR1 as MNHEY and CDR2 as SVGAGI. The CDR3 contains 15 residues. The V end was cut by 6 bases, the J end by 4 bases, with 15 bases between. CDR3 DNA: TGTGCCAGCAGCCGGGCGGGGGACCTTAATGAAAAACTGTTTTTT. Translating it yields CASSRAGDLNEKLFF.

CDR3 region: CASSLGTGYYEQYF. CDR3 nucleotides: TGTGCCAGCAGCTTAGGGACAGGATACTACGAGCAGTACTTC. The V call is TRBV7-2, the J call TRBJ2-7, with 7 bases fitting TRBD1. The CDR3 runs 14 residues. The germline CDR1 and CDR2 sequences are SGHTA and FQGNSA. After removal of 1 base from V and 3 bases from J, the junction contained 3 bases not matched to a gene.

The chain has TRBV28 and TRBJ1-5; 8 nucleotides line up with TRBD1. From germline, CDR1 is MDHEN and CDR2 SYDVKM. V gave up 6 bases and J gave up 2 bases; unmatched junction bases: 9. The CDR3 has 16 residues. CDR3 protein: CASSGQGKKGNQPQHF. CDR3 nucleotides: TGTGCCAGCAGCGGACAGGGCAAAAAAGGCAATCAGCCCCAGCATTTT.

The chain couples TRBV5-1 to TRBJ2-3, with D unclear. The V end was cut by 2 bases, the J end by 1 base, with 11 bases between. The CDR3 spans 15 residues. Germline V lookup: CDR1 SGHRS, CDR2 YFSETQ. The CDR3 nucleotides read TGCGCCAGCAGCTTAAAGTTGTCGGGCACAGATACGCAGTATTTT. It encodes CASSLKLSGTDTQYF.

The chain has TRBV6-2 or TRBV6-3 and TRBJ2-1; TRBD1 matches at 10 bases. The germline V gene has CDR1 MNHEY and CDR2 SVGEGT. V was pared by 4 bases and J by 7 bases, with 4 bases of the junction left unmatched. This CDR3 contains 14 residues. CDR3 nucleotide sequence: TGTGCCAGCAGTTTAGGGACAGGGGTAAATGAGCAGTTCTTC. Translation gives CASSLGTGVNEQFF.

The V call is TRBV5-5, the J call TRBJ2-7; 10 bases fit TRBD2. The CDR3 has 15 residues. J was trimmed by 2 bases and V by 1 base; bases with no gene match: 3. Per germline, CDR1 SGHKS and CDR2 YYEKEE (reference sequence). The chain's CDR3 is CASSLRGTSAYEQYF. The CDR3 bases are TGTGCCAGCAGCTTGAGGGGGACTAGCGCCTACGAGCAGTACTTC.

CDR3 nucleotides: TGTGCCAGCAGCCCAGACAGGGGGCGATTCGGTGGCTACACCTTC. This sequence encodes CASSPDRGRFGGYTF. The V call is TRBV7-2, the J call TRBJ1-2; 10 nucleotides match TRBD1. CDR1 and CDR2 from the germline V gene are SGHTA and FQGNSA. The CDR3 has 15 amino acids. V dropped 5 bases and J dropped 7; count of bases not matched to a gene: 10.

The V gene is TRBV29-1, the J gene TRBJ2-2, with D possibly being TRBD1 (7 bases). The V end was cut by 7 bases, the J end by 1 base, with 13 bases between. Germline lookup yields CDR1 SQVTM and CDR2 ANQGSEA. This CDR3 is 14 amino acids long. The CDR3: CSGYRGLNTGELFF. The DNA for the CDR3 is TGCAGCGGTTACAGGGGACTGAACACCGGGGAGCTGTTTTTT.

The chain employs TRBV5-4 and TRBJ2-7, with 11 bases that match TRBD2. The trim removed 3 bases at V and 1 base at J, leaving 6 bases unmatched. The CDR3 runs 16 residues. Germline V gives CDR1 SGHNT, CDR2 YYREEE (reference sequence). CDR3 DNA: TGTGCCAGCAGCTCGGGACTAGCGGTCGGATCCTACGAGCAGTACTTC. It specifies CASSSGLAVGSYEQYF.

This clone has a single count. V gene TRBV7-3 combines with J gene TRBJ1-1; TRBD1 agrees at 7 bases. V dropped 5 bases and J dropped 1; count of bases not matched to a gene: 10. CDR1 is SGHTA, CDR2 FQGTGA, per germline. There are 16 residues in the CDR3. This chain's CDR3 is CASSERIGTANTEAFF. CDR3 nucleotide sequence: TGTGCCAGCAGCGAACGGATAGGGACAGCGAACACTGAAGCTTTCTTT. The full variable domain, its missing parts supplied by reference TRBV7-3 and TRBJ1-1, is GAGVSQTPSNKVTEKGKYVELRCDPISGHTALYWYRQSLGQGPEFLIYFQGTGAADDSGLPNDRFFAVRPEGSVSTLKIQRTERGDSAVYLCASSERIGTANTEAFFGQGTRLTVV.

The chain carries TRBV2 and TRBJ2-3; D may be TRBD1 (5 bases). Germline loops: CDR1 SNHLY, CDR2 FYNNEI. Trimming removed 10 bases at V and 4 bases at J, with 21 bases between. The CDR3 totals 15 residues. CDR3: CAIPGAGPIADTQYF. The CDR3 DNA is TGTGCCATCCCTGGAGCAGGGCCCATTGCAGATACGCAGTATTTT.

This chain links TRBV6-5 with TRBJ2-7, with TRBD1 identical over 10 bases. The CDR3 consists of 14 residues. Unmatched junction bases numbered 8, after V lost 9 bases and J lost 3 bases. Germline loops: CDR1 MNHEY, CDR2 SVGAGI. CDR3 loop: CASSRTGGDYEQYF. Here the CDR3 DNA reads TGTGCCAGTTCGAGGACAGGGGGAGACTACGAGCAGTACTTC.

This rearrangement joins TRBV5-4 to TRBJ2-1; 9 nucleotides agree with TRBD1. The V gene's germline CDR1 is SGHNT and CDR2 YYREEE (reference sequence). V lost 5 bases and J lost 1; bases outside the gene matches: 4. This CDR3 spans 15 amino acids. The CDR3 loop is CASSSGQGSYNEQFF. In DNA, the CDR3 is TGTGCCAGCAGTTCCGGACAGGGGTCCTACAATGAGCAGTTCTTC.

In its sample, this clone was seen a few times. The chain uses TRBV21-1 and TRBJ1-2. TRBV21-1 constitutes a pseudogene. This CDR3 is 15 amino acids long. The CDR3 here is CASSKDGVGNYGYTF. In nucleotides, the CDR3 is TGTGCCAGCAGCAAAGACGGGGTAGGGAACTATGGCTACACCTTC.

The gene calls are TRBV30 and TRBJ1-1; a possible D gene is TRBD1 (5 bases). The CDR3 is 13 amino acids. Per the germline V gene, CDR1 is GTSNPN and CDR2 is SVGIG (reference sequence). Trimming took off 5 bases at V and 1 base at J, with 11 bases between the two ends. The CDR3 region is CAWQGRSNTEAFF. The CDR3 DNA reads TGTGCCTGGCAGGGCAGGTCGAACACTGAAGCTTTCTTT.

This clone came up a few times. J is TRBJ2-7 and V is TRBV5-1; 7 positions match TRBD2. The germline CDR1 and CDR2 sequences are SGHRS and YFSETQ. The V and J ends lost 1 base and 7 bases, in that order; junction bases with no gene match: 5. This CDR3 contains 13 residues. CDR3 bases: TGCGCCAGCAGCTTGTGGGGAGGGGAAGAGCAGTACTTC. Its translation is CASSLWGGEEQYF.